This T cell receptor (beta chain) stems from a study of blood T cell repertoires in COVID-19. As for the study in general: Samples of COVID-19 (acute and convalescent) were obtained from the United States, Italy and Spain.

Trimming took 1 base from V and 1 from J, leaving 5 bases between them. The V gene's germline CDR1 is SGHVS and CDR2 FQNEAQ. The CDR3 sequence is 14 residues long. This clone is a singleton in its sample. Assay used: immunoSEQ multiplex PCR; TCRdb lists only in-frame clones, some missing. The sample comprises 310,000 or so clones, around 83% of which are singletons, and 1.2% rests with the top ten. V is TRBV7-8 and J is TRBJ2-1; no reliable D call. Input material: peripheral blood. The TCR comes from a woman aged 50 to 60 with acute or convalescent COVID-19. CDR3 nucleotides: TGTGCCAGCAGCTTAGGTCGTTCCTACAATGAGCAGTTCTTC. It specifies CASSLGRSYNEQFF.